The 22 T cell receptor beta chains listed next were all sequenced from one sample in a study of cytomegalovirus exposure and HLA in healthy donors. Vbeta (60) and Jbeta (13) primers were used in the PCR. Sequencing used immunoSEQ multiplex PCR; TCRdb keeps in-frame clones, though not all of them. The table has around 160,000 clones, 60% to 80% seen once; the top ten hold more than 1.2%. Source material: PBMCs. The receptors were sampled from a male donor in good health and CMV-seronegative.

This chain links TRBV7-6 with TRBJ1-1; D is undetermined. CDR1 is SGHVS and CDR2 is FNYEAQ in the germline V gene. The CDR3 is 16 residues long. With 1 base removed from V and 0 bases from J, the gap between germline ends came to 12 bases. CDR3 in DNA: TGTGCCAGCAGCTTAGAAGCAAGACTTATGAACACTGAAGCTTTCTTT. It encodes CASSLEARLMNTEAFF.

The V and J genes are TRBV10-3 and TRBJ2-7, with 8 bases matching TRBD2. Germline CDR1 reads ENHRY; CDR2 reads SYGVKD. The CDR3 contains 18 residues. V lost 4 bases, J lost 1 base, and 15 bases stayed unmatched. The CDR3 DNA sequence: TGTGCCATCAGTGCCAAACCCGGGGGGGGCAGGGCTTCCTACGAGCAGTACTTC. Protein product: CAISAKPGGGRASYEQYF.

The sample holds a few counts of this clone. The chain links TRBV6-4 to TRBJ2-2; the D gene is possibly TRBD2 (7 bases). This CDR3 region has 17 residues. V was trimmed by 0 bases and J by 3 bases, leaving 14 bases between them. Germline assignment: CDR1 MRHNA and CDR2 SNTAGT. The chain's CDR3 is CASSDSRGGFDTGELFF. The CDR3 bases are TGTGCCAGCAGTGACTCGAGGGGGGGATTCGACACCGGGGAGCTGTTTTTT.

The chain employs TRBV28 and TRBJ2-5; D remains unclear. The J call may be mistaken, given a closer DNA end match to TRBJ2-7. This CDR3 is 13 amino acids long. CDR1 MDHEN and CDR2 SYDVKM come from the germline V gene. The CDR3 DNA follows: TGTGCCAGCAGTCCCTCGCATTCCTACGAGCAGTACTTC. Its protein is CASSPSHSYEQYF.

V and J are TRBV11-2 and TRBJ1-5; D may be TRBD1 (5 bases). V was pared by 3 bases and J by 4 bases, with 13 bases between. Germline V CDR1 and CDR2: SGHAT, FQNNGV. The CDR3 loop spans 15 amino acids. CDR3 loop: CASSFASGGNQPQHF. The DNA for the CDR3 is TGTGCCAGCAGCTTCGCCTCGGGGGGAAATCAGCCCCAGCATTTT.

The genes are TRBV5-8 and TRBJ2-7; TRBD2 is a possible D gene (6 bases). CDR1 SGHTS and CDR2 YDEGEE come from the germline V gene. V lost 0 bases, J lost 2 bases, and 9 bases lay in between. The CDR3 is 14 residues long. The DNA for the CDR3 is TGTGCCAGCAGCTTGGTGGGCGGGACCTACGAGCAGTACTTC. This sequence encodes CASSLVGGTYEQYF.

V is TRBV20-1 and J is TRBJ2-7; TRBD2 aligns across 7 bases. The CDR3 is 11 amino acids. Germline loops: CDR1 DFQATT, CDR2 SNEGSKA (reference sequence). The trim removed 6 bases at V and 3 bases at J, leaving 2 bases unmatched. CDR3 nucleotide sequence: TGCAGTGCAAGCGGGATCTACGAGCAGTACTTC. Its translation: CSASGIYEQYF.

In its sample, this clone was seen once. Here the CDR3 DNA reads TGTGCCAGCAGCTTGGGACTAGCGGACACAGATACGCAGTATTTT. Translation: CASSLGLADTDTQYF. This sequence joins TRBV7-3 and TRBJ2-3; 11 nucleotides align to TRBD2. Per germline, CDR1 SGHTA and CDR2 FQGTGA. The J segment lost 2 bases and the V segment lost 3 bases, leaving 1 base of the junction unmatched. The CDR3 loop spans 15 amino acids.

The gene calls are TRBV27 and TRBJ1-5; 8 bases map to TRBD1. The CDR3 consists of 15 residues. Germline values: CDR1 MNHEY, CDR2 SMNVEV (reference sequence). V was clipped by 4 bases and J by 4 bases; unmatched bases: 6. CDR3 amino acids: CASSSQGEPNQPQHF. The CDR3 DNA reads TGTGCCAGCAGTTCACAGGGGGAGCCAAATCAGCCCCAGCATTTT.

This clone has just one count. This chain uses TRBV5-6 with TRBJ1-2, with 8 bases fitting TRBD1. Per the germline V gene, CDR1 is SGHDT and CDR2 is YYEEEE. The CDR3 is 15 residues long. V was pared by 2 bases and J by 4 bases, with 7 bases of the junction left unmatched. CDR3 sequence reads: CASSFVQGAFYGYTF. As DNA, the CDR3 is TGTGCCAGCAGCTTTGTGCAGGGGGCCTTCTATGGCTACACCTTC. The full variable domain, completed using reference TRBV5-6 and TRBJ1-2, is DAGVTQSPTHLIKTRGQQVTLRCSPKSGHDTVSWYQQALGQGPQFIFQYYEEEERQRGNFPDRFSGHQFPNYSSELNVNALLLGDSALYLCASSFVQGAFYGYTFGSGTRLTVV.

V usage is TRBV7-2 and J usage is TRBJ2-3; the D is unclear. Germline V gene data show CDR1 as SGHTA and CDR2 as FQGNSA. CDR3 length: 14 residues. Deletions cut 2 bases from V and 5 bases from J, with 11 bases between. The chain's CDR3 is CASSLNVGQDTQYF. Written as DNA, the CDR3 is TGTGCCAGCAGCTTAAATGTTGGCCAAGATACGCAGTATTTT.

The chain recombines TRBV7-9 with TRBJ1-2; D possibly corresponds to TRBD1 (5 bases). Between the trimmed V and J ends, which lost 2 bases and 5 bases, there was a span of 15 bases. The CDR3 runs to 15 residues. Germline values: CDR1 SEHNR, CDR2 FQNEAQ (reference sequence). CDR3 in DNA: TGTGCCAGCAGCTTAATTGGTCAGGGAGGGTATGGCTACACCTTC. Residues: CASSLIGQGGYGYTF.

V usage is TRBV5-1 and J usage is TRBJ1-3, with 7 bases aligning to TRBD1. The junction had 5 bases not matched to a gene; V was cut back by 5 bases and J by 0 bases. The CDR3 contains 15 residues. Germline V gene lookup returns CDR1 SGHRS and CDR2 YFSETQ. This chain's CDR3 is CASRGGQSSGNTIYF. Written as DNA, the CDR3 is TGCGCCAGCAGAGGGGGACAGAGCTCTGGAAACACCATATATTTT.

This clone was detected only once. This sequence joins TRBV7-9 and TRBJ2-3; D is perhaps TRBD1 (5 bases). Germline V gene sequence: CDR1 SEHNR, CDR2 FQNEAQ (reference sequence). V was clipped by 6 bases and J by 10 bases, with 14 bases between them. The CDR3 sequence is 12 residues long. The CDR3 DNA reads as TGTGCCAGCAGTCCGCTAGGGGATCCGCAGTATTTT. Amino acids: CASSPLGDPQYF. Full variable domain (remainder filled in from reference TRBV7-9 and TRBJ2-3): DTGVSQNPRHKITKRGQNVTFRCDPISEHNRLYWYRQTLGQGPEFLTYFQNEAQLEKSRLLSDRFSAERPKGSFSTLEIQRTEQGDSAMYLCASSPLGDPQYFGPGTRLTVL.

For the CDR3, the DNA is TGTGCCAGCAGAGGGCAGGGGCGCCAACTATTGGGCTACACCTTC. Amino acid sequence: CASRGQGRQLLGYTF. V is TRBV5-8 and J is TRBJ1-2, with a tentative D call TRBD1 (6 bases). Trimming removed 5 bases from V and 8 bases from J, with 22 bases in between. The CDR3 is 15 residues long. From germline, CDR1 is SGHTS and CDR2 YDEGEE. Full variable domain (rest looked up from reference TRBV5-8 and TRBJ1-2): EAGVTQSPTHLIKTRGQQATLRCSPISGHTSVYWYQQALGLGLQFLLWYDEGEERNRGNFPPRFSGRQFPNYSSELNVNALELEDSALYLCASRGQGRQLLGYTFGSGTRLTVV.

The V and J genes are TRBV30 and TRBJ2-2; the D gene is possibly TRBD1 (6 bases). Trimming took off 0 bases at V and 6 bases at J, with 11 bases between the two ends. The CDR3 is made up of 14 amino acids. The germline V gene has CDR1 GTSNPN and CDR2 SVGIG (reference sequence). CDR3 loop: CAWSVNRVAGELFF. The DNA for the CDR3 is TGTGCCTGGAGTGTAAACAGGGTGGCCGGGGAGCTGTTTTTT. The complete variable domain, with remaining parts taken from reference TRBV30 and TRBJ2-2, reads SQTIHQWPATLVQPVGSPLSLECTVEGTSNPNLYWYRQAAGRGLQLLFYSVGIGQISSEVPQNLSASRPQDRQFILSSKKLLLSDSGFYLCAWSVNRVAGELFFGEGSRLTVL.

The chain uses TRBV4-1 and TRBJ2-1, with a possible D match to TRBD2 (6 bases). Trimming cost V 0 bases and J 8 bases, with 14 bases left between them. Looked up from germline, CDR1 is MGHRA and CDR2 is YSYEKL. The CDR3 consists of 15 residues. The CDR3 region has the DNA TGCGCCAGCAGCCAAGATTGGGGGACTTCGGATGAGCAGTTCTTC. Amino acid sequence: CASSQDWGTSDEQFF.

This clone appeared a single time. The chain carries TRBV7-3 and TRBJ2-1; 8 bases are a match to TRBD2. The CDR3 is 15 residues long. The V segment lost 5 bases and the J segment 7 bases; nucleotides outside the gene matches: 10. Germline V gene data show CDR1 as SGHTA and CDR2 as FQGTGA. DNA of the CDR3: TGTGCCAGCAGCGCTACTCGCGGGACTAGTAATGAGCAGTTCTTC. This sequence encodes CASSATRGTSNEQFF.

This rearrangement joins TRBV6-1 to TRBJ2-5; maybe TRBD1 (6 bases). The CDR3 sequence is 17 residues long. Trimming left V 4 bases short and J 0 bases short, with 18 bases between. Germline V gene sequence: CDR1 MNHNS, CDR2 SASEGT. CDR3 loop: CASSARVRGVYQETQYF. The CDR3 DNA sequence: TGTGCCAGCAGTGCCCGCGTCAGGGGAGTGTACCAAGAGACCCAGTACTTC.

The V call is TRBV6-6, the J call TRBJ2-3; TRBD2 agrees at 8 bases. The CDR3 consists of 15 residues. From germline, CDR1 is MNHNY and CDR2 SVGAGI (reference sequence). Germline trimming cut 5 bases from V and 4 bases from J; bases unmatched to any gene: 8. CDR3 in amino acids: CASSPLGGGPDTQYF. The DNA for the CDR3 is TGTGCCAGCAGTCCCCTAGGCGGGGGGCCAGATACGCAGTATTTT.

The CDR3 loop is CASSLEGWGGEAFF. In nucleotides, the CDR3 is TGTGCCAGCAGCTTAGAGGGGTGGGGGGGGGAGGCTTTCTTT. The chain links TRBV7-2 to TRBJ1-1; D may be TRBD1 (5 bases). Per germline, CDR1 SGHTA and CDR2 FQGNSA. The CDR3 runs to 14 residues. V was shortened by 1 base and J by 11 bases, with 17 bases between the two germline ends. Based on the CDR3 plus reference TRBV7-2 and TRBJ1-1, the full variable domain is GAGVSQSPSNKVTEKGKDVELRCDPISGHTALYWYRQSLGQGLEFLIYFQGNSAPDKSGLPSDRFSAERTGGSVSTLTIQRTQQEDSAVYLCASSLEGWGGEAFFGQGTRLTVV.

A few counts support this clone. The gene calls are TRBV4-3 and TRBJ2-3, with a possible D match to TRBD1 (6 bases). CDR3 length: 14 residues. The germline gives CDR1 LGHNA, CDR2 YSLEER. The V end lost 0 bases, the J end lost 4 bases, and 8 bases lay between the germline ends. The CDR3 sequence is CASSQDSGADTQYF. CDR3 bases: TGCGCCAGCAGCCAAGATTCAGGGGCAGATACGCAGTATTTT.